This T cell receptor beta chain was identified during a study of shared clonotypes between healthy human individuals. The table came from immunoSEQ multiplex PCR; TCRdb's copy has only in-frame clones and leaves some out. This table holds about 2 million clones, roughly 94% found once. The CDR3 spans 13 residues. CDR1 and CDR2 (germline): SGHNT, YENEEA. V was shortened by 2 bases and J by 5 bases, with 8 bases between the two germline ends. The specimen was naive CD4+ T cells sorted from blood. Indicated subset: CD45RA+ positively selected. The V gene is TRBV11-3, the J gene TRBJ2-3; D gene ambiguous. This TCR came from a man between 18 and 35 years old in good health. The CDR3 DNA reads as TGTGCCAGCAGCTTACCCCCCCTAGATACGCAGTATTTT. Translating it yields CASSLPPLDTQYF.